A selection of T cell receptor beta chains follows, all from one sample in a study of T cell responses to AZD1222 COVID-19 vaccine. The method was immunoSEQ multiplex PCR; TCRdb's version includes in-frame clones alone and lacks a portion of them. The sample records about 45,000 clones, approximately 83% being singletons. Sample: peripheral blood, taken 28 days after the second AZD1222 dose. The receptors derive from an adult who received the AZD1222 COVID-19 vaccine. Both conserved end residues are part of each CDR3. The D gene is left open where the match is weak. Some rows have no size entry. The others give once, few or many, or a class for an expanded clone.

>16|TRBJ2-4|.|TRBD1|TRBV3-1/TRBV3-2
CASSQEGQGAKNIQYF
TGTGCCAGCAGCCAAGAGGGACAGGGGGCCAAAAACATTCAGTACTTC
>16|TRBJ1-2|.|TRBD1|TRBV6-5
CASSYLGQGTGYGYTF
TGTGCCAGCAGTTACTTAGGACAGGGTACAGGCTATGGCTACACCTTC
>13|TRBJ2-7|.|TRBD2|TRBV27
CASTPGGRNEQYF
TGTGCCAGCACCCCGGGAGGGCGAAACGAGCAGTACTTC
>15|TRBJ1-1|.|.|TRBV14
CASSPQPQTNTEAFF
TGTGCCAGCAGCCCTCAACCGCAGACGAACACTGAAGCTTTCTTT
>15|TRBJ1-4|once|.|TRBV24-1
CATSDSGAADEKLFF
TGTGCCACCAGTGATTCCGGGGCCGCGGATGAAAAACTGTTTTTT
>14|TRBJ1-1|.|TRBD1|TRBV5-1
CASSYRGRDTEAFF
TGCGCCAGCAGCTACAGGGGTCGGGACACTGAAGCTTTCTTT
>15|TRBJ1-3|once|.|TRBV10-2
CASSHSLFSGNTIYF
TGCGCCAGCAGCCACAGCCTTTTCTCTGGAAACACCATATATTTT
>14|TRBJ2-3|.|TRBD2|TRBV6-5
CASSLRLATDTQYF
TGTGCCAGCAGTCTACGACTAGCGACAGATACGCAGTATTTT
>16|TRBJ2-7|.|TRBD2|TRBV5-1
CASSPGLAETISEQYF
TGCGCCAGCAGCCCGGGACTAGCGGAGACCATTTCCGAGCAGTACTTC
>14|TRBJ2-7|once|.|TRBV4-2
CASSQDDNSYEQYF
TGTGCCAGCAGCCAAGACGACAACTCCTACGAGCAGTACTTC
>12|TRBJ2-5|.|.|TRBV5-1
CASSLAGETQYF
TGCGCCAGCAGCTTGGCTGGAGAGACCCAGTACTTC